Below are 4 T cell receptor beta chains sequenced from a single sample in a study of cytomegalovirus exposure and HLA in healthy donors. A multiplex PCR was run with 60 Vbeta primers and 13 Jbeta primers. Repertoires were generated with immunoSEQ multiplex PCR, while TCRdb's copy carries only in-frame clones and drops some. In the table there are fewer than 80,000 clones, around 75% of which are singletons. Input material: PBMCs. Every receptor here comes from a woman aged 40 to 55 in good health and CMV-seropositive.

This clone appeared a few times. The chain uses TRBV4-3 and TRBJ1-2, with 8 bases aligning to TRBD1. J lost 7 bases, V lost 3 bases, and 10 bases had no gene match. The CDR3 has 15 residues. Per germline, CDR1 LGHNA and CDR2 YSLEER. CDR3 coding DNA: TGCGCCAGCAGCCAGGCCAACAGGGGGGGAAGTGGCTACACCTTC. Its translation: CASSQANRGGSGYTF.

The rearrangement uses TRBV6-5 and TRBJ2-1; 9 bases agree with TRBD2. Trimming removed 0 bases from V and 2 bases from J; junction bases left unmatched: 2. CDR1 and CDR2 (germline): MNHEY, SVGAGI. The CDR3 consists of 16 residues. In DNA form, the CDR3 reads TGTGCCAGCAGTTACTCTCTAGCGGGGACCTACAATGAGCAGTTCTTC. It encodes CASSYSLAGTYNEQFF.

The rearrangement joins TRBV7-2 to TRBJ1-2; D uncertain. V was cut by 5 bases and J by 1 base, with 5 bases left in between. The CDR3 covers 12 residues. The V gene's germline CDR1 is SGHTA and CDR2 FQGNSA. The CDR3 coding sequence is TGTGCCAGCAGCCCCGTTAACTATGGCTACACCTTC. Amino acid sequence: CASSPVNYGYTF.

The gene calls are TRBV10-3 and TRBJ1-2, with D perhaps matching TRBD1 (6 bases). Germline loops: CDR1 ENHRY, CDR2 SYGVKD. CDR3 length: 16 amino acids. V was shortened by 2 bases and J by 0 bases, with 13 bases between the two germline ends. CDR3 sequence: CAISEPDRLANYGYTF. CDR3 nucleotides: TGTGCCATCAGTGAGCCAGACAGGTTAGCTAACTATGGCTACACCTTC.